This TCR beta chain is from a study of T cell responses to AZD1222 COVID-19 vaccine. Study as a whole: Both about-4-week and about-12-week second-dose recipients were combined.

Whole-study findings and limits: A mostly white British donor set with more females was recruited, and clonal diversity was possibly underestimated. The study identified only five to seven AZD1222 recipients as seropositive at baseline.

The protocol was immunoSEQ multiplex PCR, while the TCRdb copy is restricted to in-frame clones and leaves out a portion. The table shows under 120,000 clones, with about 94% occurring only once. CDR1 and CDR2 from the germline V gene are KGHSH and LQKENI. The V gene end was trimmed by 3 bases and the J gene end by 4 bases; junction bases not matched to a gene: 2. The CDR3 sequence is 14 residues long. Comments on this clone: Its antigen is as yet unknown.

Material: peripheral blood, obtained on day 0 of AZD1222 vaccination. This sequence was found in an adult in good health. The rearrangement links TRBV18 to TRBJ1-4; 7 bases are a match to TRBD1. The CDR3 DNA sequence: TGTGCCAGCTCACCCGGACAGGATAATGAAAAACTGTTTTTT. Its protein is CASSPGQDNEKLFF.